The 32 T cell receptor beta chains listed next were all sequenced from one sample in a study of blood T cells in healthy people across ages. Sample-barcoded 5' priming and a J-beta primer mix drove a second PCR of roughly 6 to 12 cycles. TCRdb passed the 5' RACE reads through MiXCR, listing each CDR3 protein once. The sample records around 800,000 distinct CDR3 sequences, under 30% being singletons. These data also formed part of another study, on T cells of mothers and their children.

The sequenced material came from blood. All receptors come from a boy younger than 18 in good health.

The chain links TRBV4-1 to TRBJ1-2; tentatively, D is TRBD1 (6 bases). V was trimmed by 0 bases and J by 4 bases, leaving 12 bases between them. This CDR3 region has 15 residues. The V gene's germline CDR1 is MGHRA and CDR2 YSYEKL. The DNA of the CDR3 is TGCGCCAGCAGCCAAGAAGGCAGGGGCGCCTATGGCTACACCTTC. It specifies CASSQEGRGAYGYTF.

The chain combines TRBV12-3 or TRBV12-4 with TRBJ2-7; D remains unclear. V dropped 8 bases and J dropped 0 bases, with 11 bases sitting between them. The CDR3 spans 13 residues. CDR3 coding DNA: TGTGCCAGCGCCACGGGTAGCTCCTACGAGCAGTACTTC. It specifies CASATGSSYEQYF.

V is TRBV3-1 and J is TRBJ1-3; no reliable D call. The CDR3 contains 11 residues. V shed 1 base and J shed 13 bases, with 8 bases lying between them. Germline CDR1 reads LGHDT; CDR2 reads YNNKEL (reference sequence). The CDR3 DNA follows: TGTGCCAGCAGCCAAGGTCCGGGGATATATTTT. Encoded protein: CASSQGPGIYF.

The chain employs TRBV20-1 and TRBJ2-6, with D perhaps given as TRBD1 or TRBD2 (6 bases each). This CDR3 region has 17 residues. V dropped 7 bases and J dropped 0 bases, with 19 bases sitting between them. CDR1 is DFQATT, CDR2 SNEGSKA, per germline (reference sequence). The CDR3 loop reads CSVWGAHRSSGANVLTF. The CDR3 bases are TGCAGTGTCTGGGGGGCTCATAGGAGCTCTGGGGCCAACGTCCTGACTTTC.

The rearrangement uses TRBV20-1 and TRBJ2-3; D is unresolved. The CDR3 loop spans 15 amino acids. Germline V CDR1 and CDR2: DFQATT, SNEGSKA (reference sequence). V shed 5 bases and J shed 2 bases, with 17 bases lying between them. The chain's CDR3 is CSASEASFSTDTQYF. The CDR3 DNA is TGCAGTGCTTCAGAGGCGAGCTTCTCCACAGATACGCAGTATTTT.

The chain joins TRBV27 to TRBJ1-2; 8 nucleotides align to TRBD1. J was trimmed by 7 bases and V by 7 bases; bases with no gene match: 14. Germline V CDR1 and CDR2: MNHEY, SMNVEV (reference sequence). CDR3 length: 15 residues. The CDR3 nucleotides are TGTGCCAGCACCTCCATCCCCCAGGGGGCGGCTGGCTACACCTTC. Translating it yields CASTSIPQGAAGYTF.

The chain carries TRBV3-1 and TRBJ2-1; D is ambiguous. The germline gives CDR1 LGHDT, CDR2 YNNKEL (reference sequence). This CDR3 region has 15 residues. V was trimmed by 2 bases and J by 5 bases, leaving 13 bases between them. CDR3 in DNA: TGTGCCAGCAGCCAACAATACGATCCCCACAATGAGCAGTTCTTC. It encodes CASSQQYDPHNEQFF.

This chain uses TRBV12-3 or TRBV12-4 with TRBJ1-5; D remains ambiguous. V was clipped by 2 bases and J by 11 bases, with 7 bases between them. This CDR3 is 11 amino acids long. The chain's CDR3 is CASSLKSAQHF. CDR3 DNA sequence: TGTGCCAGCAGTTTAAAGTCGGCCCAGCATTTT.

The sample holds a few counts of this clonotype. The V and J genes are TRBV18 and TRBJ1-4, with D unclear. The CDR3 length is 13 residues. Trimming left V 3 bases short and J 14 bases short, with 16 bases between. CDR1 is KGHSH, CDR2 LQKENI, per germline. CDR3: CASSPPDIGVLFF. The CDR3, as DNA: TGTGCCAGCTCACCTCCCGACATAGGAGTCCTGTTTTTT. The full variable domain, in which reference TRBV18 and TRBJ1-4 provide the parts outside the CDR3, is NAGVMQNPRHLVRRRGQEARLRCSPMKGHSHVYWYRQLPEEGLKFMVYLQKENIIDESGMPKERFSAEFPKEGPSILRIQQVVRGDSAAYFCASSPPDIGVLFFGSGTQLSVL.

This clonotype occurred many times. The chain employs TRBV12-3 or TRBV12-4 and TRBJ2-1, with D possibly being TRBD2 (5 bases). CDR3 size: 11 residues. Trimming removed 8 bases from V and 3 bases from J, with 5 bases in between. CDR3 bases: TGTGCCAGCCGGGGCTACAATGAGCAGTTCTTC. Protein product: CASRGYNEQFF.

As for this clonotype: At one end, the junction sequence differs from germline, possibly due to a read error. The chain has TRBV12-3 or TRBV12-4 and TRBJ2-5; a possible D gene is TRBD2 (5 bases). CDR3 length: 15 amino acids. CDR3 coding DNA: TGTGCCAGCAGGTTAGGGTCCGGTCGAGGGGAGACCCAGTACTTC. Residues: CASRLGSGRGETQYF.

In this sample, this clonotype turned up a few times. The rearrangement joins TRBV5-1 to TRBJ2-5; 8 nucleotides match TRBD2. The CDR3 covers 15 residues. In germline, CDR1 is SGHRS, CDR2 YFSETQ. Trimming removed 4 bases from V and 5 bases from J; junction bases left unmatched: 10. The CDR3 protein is CASSPRGSGAETQYF. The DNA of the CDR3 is TGCGCCAGCAGCCCGCGGGGTAGCGGGGCTGAGACCCAGTACTTC.

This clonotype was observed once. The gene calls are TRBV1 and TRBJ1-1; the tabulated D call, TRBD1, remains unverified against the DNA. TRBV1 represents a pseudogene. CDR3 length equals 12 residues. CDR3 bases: TGCACCACCCACCAGCAAGGCAGGGGTTCTTTCTTT. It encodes CTTHQQGRGSFF.

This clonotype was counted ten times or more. CDR3 sequence: CASSLSPGETQYF. The CDR3 bases are TGCGCCAGCAGCTTGAGTCCGGGAGAGACCCAGTACTTC. V gene TRBV5-1 combines with J gene TRBJ2-5; D not resolved. V lost 1 base, J lost 4 bases, and 8 bases lay in between. The germline gives CDR1 SGHRS, CDR2 YFSETQ. This CDR3 comprises 13 residues.

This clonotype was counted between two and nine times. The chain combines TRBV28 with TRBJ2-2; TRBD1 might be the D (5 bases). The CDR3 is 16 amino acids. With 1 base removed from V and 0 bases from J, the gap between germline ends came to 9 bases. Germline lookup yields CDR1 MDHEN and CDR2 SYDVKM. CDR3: CASSLLAGSNTGELFF. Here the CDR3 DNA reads TGTGCCAGCAGTTTATTAGCAGGGTCGAACACCGGGGAGCTGTTTTTT.

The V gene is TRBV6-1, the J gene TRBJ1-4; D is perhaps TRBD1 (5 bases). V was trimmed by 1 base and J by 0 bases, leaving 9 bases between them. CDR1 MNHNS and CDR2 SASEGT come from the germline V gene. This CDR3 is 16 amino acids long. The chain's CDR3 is CASSEGQFATNEKLFF. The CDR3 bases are TGTGCCAGCAGTGAAGGACAGTTCGCAACTAATGAAAAACTGTTTTTT.

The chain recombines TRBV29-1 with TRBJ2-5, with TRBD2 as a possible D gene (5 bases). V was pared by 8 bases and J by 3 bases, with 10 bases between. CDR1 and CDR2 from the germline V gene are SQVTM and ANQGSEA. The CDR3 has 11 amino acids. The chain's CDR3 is CSSRREETQYF. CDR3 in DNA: TGCAGCTCAAGGCGGGAAGAGACCCAGTACTTC.

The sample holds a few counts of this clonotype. DNA for the CDR3: TGCGCCAGCAGTGGGGCCCGCACAGATACGCAGTATTTT. The encoded protein is CASSGARTDTQYF. The chain links TRBV10-1 to TRBJ2-3; D gene uncertain. The CDR3 extends over 13 amino acids. Per the germline V gene, CDR1 is WNHNN and CDR2 is SYGVQD (reference sequence). The V gene lost 4 bases and the J gene lost 1 base, with 6 bases spanning the gap.

In DNA form, the CDR3 reads TGTGCCAGCTGTAAAGGCAATCAGCCCCAGCATTTT. Its translation is CASCKGNQPQHF. The chain joins TRBV6-6 to TRBJ1-5; D gene unclear. Trimming left V 8 bases short and J 2 bases short, with 7 bases between. Germline V gene sequence: CDR1 MNHNY, CDR2 SVGAGI (reference sequence). This CDR3 has 12 amino acids.

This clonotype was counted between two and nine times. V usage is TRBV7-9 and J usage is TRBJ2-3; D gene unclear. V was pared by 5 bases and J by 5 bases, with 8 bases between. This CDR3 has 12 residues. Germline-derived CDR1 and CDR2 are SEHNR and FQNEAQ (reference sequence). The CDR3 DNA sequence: TGTGCCAGCAGCCCTTGGGGAGATACGCAGTATTTT. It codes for CASSPWGDTQYF.

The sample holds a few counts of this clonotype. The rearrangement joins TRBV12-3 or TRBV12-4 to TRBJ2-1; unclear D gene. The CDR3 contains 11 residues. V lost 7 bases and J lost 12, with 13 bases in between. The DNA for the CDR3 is TGTGCCAGCACCCATGGGCTTGGGCAGTTCTTC. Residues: CASTHGLGQFF.

CDR3 sequence reads: CASSYDVGSLHF. CDR3 coding DNA: TGTGCCAGCAGTTACGATGTTGGGAGTCTCCACTTT. The rearrangement links TRBV6-2 or TRBV6-3 to TRBJ1-6; D not resolved. V was cut by 2 bases and J by 16 bases, with 12 bases left in between. This CDR3 contains 12 residues. Germline assignment: CDR1 MNHEY and CDR2 SVGEGT.

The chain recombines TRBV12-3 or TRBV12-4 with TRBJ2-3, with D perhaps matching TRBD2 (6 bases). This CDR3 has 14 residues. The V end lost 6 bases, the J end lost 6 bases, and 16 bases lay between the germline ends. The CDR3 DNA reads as TGTGCCAGCAGCCCCGGGGGTTCAGTGGATACGCAGTATTTT. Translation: CASSPGGSVDTQYF.

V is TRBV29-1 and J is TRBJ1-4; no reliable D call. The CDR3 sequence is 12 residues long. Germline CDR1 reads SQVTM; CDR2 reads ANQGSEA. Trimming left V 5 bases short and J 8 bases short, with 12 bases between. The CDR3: CSVLGEYEKLFF. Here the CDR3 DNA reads TGCAGCGTTCTTGGGGAGTACGAAAAACTGTTTTTT.

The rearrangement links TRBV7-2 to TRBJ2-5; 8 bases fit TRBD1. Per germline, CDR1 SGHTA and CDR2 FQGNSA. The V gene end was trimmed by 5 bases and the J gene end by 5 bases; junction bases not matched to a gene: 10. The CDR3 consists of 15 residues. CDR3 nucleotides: TGTGCCAGCAGCCCGACCTCAGGGGGCTGGGAGACCCAGTACTTC. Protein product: CASSPTSGGWETQYF.

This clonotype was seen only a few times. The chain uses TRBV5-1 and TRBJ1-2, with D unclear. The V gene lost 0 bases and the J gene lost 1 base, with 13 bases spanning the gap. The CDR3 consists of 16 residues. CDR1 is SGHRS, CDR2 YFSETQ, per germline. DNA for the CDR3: TGCGCCAGCAGCTTGGGGTTGAGTGGGGTTAACTATGGCTACACCTTC. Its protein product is CASSLGLSGVNYGYTF.

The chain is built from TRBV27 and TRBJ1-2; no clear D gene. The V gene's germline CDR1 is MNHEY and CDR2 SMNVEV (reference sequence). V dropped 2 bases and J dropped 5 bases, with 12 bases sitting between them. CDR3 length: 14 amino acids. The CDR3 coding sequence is TGTGCCAGCAGTTTAACGTCGATATCTTATGGCTACACCTTC. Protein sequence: CASSLTSISYGYTF.

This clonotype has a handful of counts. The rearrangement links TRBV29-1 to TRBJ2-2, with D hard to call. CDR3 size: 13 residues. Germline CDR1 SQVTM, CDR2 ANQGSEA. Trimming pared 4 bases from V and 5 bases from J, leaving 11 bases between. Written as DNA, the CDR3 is TGCAGCGTTGCAATCCAAGGGACCGGGGAGCTGTTTTTT. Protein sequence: CSVAIQGTGELFF.

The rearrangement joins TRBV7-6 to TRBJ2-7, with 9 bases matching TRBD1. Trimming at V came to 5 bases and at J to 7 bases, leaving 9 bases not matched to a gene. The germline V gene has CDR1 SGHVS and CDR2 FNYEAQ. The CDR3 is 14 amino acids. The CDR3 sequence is CASSPNRGLGEQYF. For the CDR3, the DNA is TGTGCCAGCAGCCCCAACAGGGGGCTGGGGGAGCAGTACTTC.

CDR3 nucleotides: TGTGCCAGCAGTTTATCCCCGTCGGGGGCGCAGATTGGAAACACCATATATTTT. It encodes CASSLSPSGAQIGNTIYF. The chain employs TRBV12-3 or TRBV12-4 and TRBJ1-3, with D tentatively TRBD1 (6 bases). The ends were cut back, 2 bases at V and 3 bases at J, with 20 bases in the middle. This CDR3 region has 18 residues.

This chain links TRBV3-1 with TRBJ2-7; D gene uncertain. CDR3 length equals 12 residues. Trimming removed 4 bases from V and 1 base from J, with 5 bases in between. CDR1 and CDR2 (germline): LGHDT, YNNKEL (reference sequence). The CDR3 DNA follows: TGTGCCAGCAGCCGGATGTCCTACGAGCAGTACTTC. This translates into CASSRMSYEQYF.

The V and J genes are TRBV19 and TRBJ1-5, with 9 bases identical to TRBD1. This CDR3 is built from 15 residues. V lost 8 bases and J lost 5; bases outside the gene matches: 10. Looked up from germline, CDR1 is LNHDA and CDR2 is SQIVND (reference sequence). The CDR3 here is CASGPGTGSDQPQHF. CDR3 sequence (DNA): TGTGCCAGTGGACCCGGGACAGGGTCAGATCAGCCCCAGCATTTT.